These 19 T cell receptor beta chains were all obtained from the same sample, sequenced in a study of blood T cell repertoires in COVID-19. The protocol was immunoSEQ multiplex PCR, while the TCRdb copy is restricted to in-frame clones and leaves out a portion. The table lists approximately 220,000 clones, roughly 88% of them singletons. The material sequenced was PBMCs or T cells enriched from blood (not recorded which). The receptors were gathered from a woman aged 40 to 55 with acute COVID-19.

This clone showed up just a few times. The rearrangement joins TRBV5-4 to TRBJ2-7; a weak D match, TRBD1 (6 bases). V shed 0 bases and J shed 5 bases, with 12 bases lying between them. The CDR3 has 14 amino acids. Germline CDR1 reads SGHNT; CDR2 reads YYREEE (reference sequence). This CDR3 reads CASSLVDRYDEQYV. The DNA for the CDR3 is TGTGCCAGCAGCTTGGTCGACAGGTACGACGAGCAGTACGTC.

The sample holds one count of this clone. The chain uses TRBV5-5 and TRBJ2-1; possible D gene TRBD2, 6 bases. The CDR3 extends over 15 amino acids. CDR1 and CDR2 (germline): SGHKS, YYEKEE (reference sequence). Trimming took 6 bases from V and 0 from J, leaving 13 bases between them. The CDR3 loop reads CASTLSGPSYNEQFF. CDR3 DNA: TGTGCCAGCACTCTCAGCGGGCCCTCCTACAATGAGCAGTTCTTC.

The chain combines TRBV5-1 with TRBJ2-2, with TRBD1 matching 8 bases. Germline CDR1 and CDR2: SGHRS and YFSETQ. V lost 1 base to trimming and J lost 3 bases; unmatched junction nucleotides: 2. This CDR3 comprises 15 residues. In nucleotides, the CDR3 is TGCGCCAGCAGCTTGCGGGGACAGGACACCGGGGAGCTGTTTTTT. Amino acids: CASSLRGQDTGELFF.

The chain has TRBV30 and TRBJ1-5; TRBD1 matches 9 bases. Germline loops: CDR1 GTSNPN, CDR2 SVGIG (reference sequence). The V segment lost 0 bases and the J segment 0 bases; nucleotides outside the gene matches: 6. The CDR3 has 17 residues. In nucleotides, the CDR3 is TGTGCCTGGAGTGTAGGGCGGACAGGGGCTAGCAATCAGCCCCAGCATTTT. As protein: CAWSVGRTGASNQPQHF.

The chain recombines TRBV5-6 with TRBJ1-5, with D tentatively TRBD1 (5 bases). The CDR3 runs 15 residues. V lost 0 bases and J lost 4, with 11 bases in between. From germline, CDR1 is SGHDT and CDR2 YYEEEE. CDR3: CASSLGQSRNQPQHF. The CDR3 DNA sequence: TGTGCCAGCAGCTTGGGACAGTCACGGAATCAGCCCCAGCATTTT.

The J gene is TRBJ2-7, the V gene TRBV9; possibly TRBD1 for D (6 bases). The CDR3 totals 15 residues. Deletions cut 1 base from V and 0 bases from J, with 11 bases between. Germline V CDR1 and CDR2: SGDLS, YYNGEE. The DNA of the CDR3 is TGTGCCAGCAGCGTACTCTCGGACAGCTCCTACGAGCAGTACTTC. Translated, it gives CASSVLSDSSYEQYF. The variable domain in full, with the rest retrieved from reference TRBV9 and TRBJ2-7, is DSGVTQTPKHLITATGQRVTLRCSPRSGDLSVYWYQQSLDQGLQFLIQYYNGEERAKGNILERFSAQQFPDLHSELNLSSLELGDSALYFCASSVLSDSSYEQYFGPGTRLTVT.

The chain is built from TRBV3-1 (or the pseudogene TRBV3-2) and TRBJ1-1, with 8 bases that match TRBD1. This CDR3 contains 14 residues. Germline V lookup: CDR1 LGHDT, CDR2 YNNKEL (reference sequence). The V segment lost 4 bases and the J segment 10 bases; nucleotides outside the gene matches: 11. The CDR3 sequence is CASSPSNRGSVAFF. The CDR3 DNA follows: TGTGCCAGCAGCCCTTCAAACAGGGGGAGTGTAGCTTTCTTT.

The V call is TRBV11-2, the J call TRBJ2-3, with TRBD1 matching 9 bases. The CDR3 loop spans 15 amino acids. CDR1 is SGHAT and CDR2 is FQNNGV in the germline V gene. V lost 5 bases to trimming and J lost 5 bases; unmatched junction nucleotides: 8. The CDR3: CASSPSDRGKDTQYF. The DNA of the CDR3 is TGTGCCAGCAGCCCGTCGGACAGGGGAAAAGATACGCAGTATTTT.

The chain carries TRBV5-6 and TRBJ1-2; 10 positions match TRBD1. Germline trimming cut 4 bases from V and 5 bases from J; bases unmatched to any gene: 2. The CDR3 covers 13 residues. Germline CDR1 reads SGHDT; CDR2 reads YYEEEE. CDR3 sequence: CASSRQGAYGYTF. The CDR3 bases are TGTGCCAGCAGCCGACAGGGGGCATATGGCTACACCTTC. The entire variable domain, with the rest obtained from reference TRBV5-6 and TRBJ1-2, is as follows: DAGVTQSPTHLIKTRGQQVTLRCSPKSGHDTVSWYQQALGQGPQFIFQYYEEEERQRGNFPDRFSGHQFPNYSSELNVNALLLGDSALYLCASSRQGAYGYTFGSGTRLTVV.

The chain joins TRBV7-2 to TRBJ2-2, with 9 bases lining up with TRBD1. The CDR3 is 16 residues long. Germline assignment: CDR1 SGHTA and CDR2 FQGNSA. With V trimmed by 5 bases and J by 4 bases, 8 bases remained unmatched. This CDR3 reads CASSRPGTGRTGELFF. The CDR3 DNA reads TGTGCCAGCAGCCGTCCCGGGACAGGGCGCACCGGGGAGCTGTTTTTT.

This CDR3 reads CASSQTSGGTYEQYF. The DNA for the CDR3 is TGTGCCAGCAGCCAGACTAGCGGGGGGACCTACGAGCAGTACTTC. The chain has TRBV11-3 and TRBJ2-7, with 13 bases matching TRBD2. Germline CDR1 and CDR2: SGHNT and YENEEA. The ends lost 5 bases at V and 2 bases at J; junction bases unmatched: 3. The CDR3 length is 15 residues. Full variable domain (remainder filled in from reference TRBV11-3 and TRBJ2-7): EAGVVQSPRYKIIEKKQPVAFWCNPISGHNTLYWYLQNLGQGPELLIRYENEEAVDDSQLPKDRFSAERLKGVDSTLKIQPAELGDSAVYLCASSQTSGGTYEQYFGPGTRLTVT.

The J gene is TRBJ2-1, the V gene TRBV5-4; 9 bases align to TRBD2. With V trimmed by 5 bases and J by 0 bases, 3 bases remained unmatched. This CDR3 has 15 amino acids. Germline CDR1 and CDR2: SGHNT and YYREEE (reference sequence). CDR3 in amino acids: CASRRGGASYNEQFF. The CDR3 nucleotides read TGTGCCAGCAGACGCGGGGGGGCCTCCTACAATGAGCAGTTCTTC.

V and J are TRBV5-1 and TRBJ1-1, with a tentative D call TRBD1 (6 bases). The germline V gene has CDR1 SGHRS and CDR2 YFSETQ. CDR3 length: 15 residues. V was shortened by 4 bases and J by 7 bases, with 20 bases between the two germline ends. DNA for the CDR3: TGCGCCAGCAGCCCCCTTGGGGGCTTGACCATTGAAGCTTTCTTT. This codes for CASSPLGGLTIEAFF.

The chain couples TRBV6-1 to TRBJ1-2; D not certain. Trimming removed 0 bases at V and 4 bases at J, with 15 bases between. The CDR3 is made up of 16 amino acids. The germline V gene encodes CDR1 MNHNS and CDR2 SASEGT. CDR3 amino acids: CASSEALGRSGYGYTF. The CDR3 DNA reads as TGTGCCAGCAGTGAAGCATTGGGGAGGTCTGGCTATGGCTACACCTTC.

The sample holds a few counts of this clone. This rearrangement joins TRBV13 to TRBJ1-2; D is unresolved. The CDR3 extends over 13 amino acids. The germline gives CDR1 PRHDT, CDR2 FYEKMQ (reference sequence). The V end was cut by 5 bases, the J end by 4 bases, with 11 bases between. The CDR3 region has the DNA TGTGCCAGCAGCCGGGTGGAACTCTATGGCTACACCTTC. Translated: CASSRVELYGYTF.

The genes are TRBV7-2 and TRBJ2-3, with D perhaps TRBD1 (6 bases). This CDR3 spans 13 amino acids. In germline, CDR1 is SGHTA, CDR2 FQGNSA. Trimming left V 4 bases short and J 4 bases short, with 9 bases between. The CDR3 coding sequence is TGTGCCAGCAGCTCCGGACAGTCAGATACGCAGTATTTT. It yields the protein CASSSGQSDTQYF.

V gene TRBV29-1 combines with J gene TRBJ1-2, with a possible D match to TRBD1 (5 bases). This CDR3 region has 12 residues. CDR1 is SQVTM and CDR2 is ANQGSEA in the germline V gene. Trimming left V 3 bases short and J 6 bases short, with 11 bases between. CDR3 bases: TGCAGCGTTGAGGACACCATTGATGGCTACACCTTC. Amino acids: CSVEDTIDGYTF.

This chain joins TRBV6-5 and TRBJ2-3; 10 bases are a match to TRBD2. Losses at the gene ends were 9 bases for V and 5 bases for J; bases not matched to a gene: 8. This CDR3 has 14 residues. In germline, CDR1 is MNHEY, CDR2 SVGAGI. The CDR3 is CASGLADAGDTQYF. The CDR3 DNA follows: TGTGCCAGTGGACTAGCGGACGCAGGAGATACGCAGTATTTT.

The J gene is TRBJ2-1, the V gene TRBV2; TRBD1 matches 8 bases. The CDR3 contains 13 residues. Unmatched junction bases numbered 8, after V lost 8 bases and J lost 8 bases. Per the germline V gene, CDR1 is SNHLY and CDR2 is FYNNEI. The CDR3 reads CASHPDRADEQFF. DNA for the CDR3: TGTGCCAGCCACCCGGACAGGGCTGATGAGCAGTTCTTC.